This is a list of T cell receptor beta chains from one sample in a study of cytotoxic CD8 clonotypes in ibrutinib-treated CLL. The table came from immunoSEQ multiplex PCR; TCRdb's copy has only in-frame clones and leaves some out. The sample includes some 200,000 clones, more than 75% seen only once; the top ten take more than 9.5%. The specimen comprised PBMCs, sampled after 12 months of ibrutinib treatment. The receptors derive from a human donor with chronic lymphocytic leukemia. Each CDR3 is given with its conserved first and last residue. The D gene is left open where the match is weak. The size of a clone is reported for some rows only, either as once, few or many, or as a class for expanded clones.

cdr3_aa: CASSQHGANYGYTF; cdr3_nt: TGCGCCAGCAGCCAACACGGGGCCAACTATGGCTACACCTTC; clone_size: .; j_call: TRBJ1-2; d_call: .; v_call: TRBV4-1
cdr3_aa: CASTRETQYF; cdr3_nt: TGTGCCAGCACTAGAGAGACCCAGTACTTC; clone_size: .; j_call: TRBJ2-5; d_call: .; v_call: TRBV2
cdr3_aa: CASSLDRGDYEQYF; cdr3_nt: TGTGCCAGCAGCTTAGACAGGGGAGACTACGAGCAGTACTTC; clone_size: .; j_call: TRBJ2-7; d_call: .; v_call: TRBV11-2
cdr3_aa: CSAFDIRNEQFF; cdr3_nt: TGCAGCGCTTTCGACATACGCAATGAGCAGTTCTTC; clone_size: .; j_call: TRBJ2-1; d_call: .; v_call: TRBV29-1
cdr3_aa: CASSQETAFYTIYF; cdr3_nt: TGTGCCAGCAGCCAAGAGACAGCATTTTACACCATATATTTT; clone_size: few; j_call: TRBJ1-3; d_call: .; v_call: TRBV4-2
cdr3_aa: CASSQGQGANEKLFF; cdr3_nt: TGTGCCAGCAGCCAAGGGCAGGGGGCAAATGAAAAACTGTTTTTT; clone_size: .; j_call: TRBJ1-4; d_call: TRBD1; v_call: TRBV14
cdr3_aa: CASSLIAHPSYNEQFF; cdr3_nt: TGTGCCAGCAGCTTAATAGCGCATCCATCCTACAATGAGCAGTTCTTC; clone_size: .; j_call: TRBJ2-1; d_call: .; v_call: TRBV11-2
cdr3_aa: CASRPGTGQDTQYF; cdr3_nt: TGCGCCAGCAGGCCCGGGACAGGGCAAGATACGCAGTATTTT; clone_size: .; j_call: TRBJ2-3; d_call: TRBD1; v_call: TRBV10-1
cdr3_aa: CASFTSWETQYF; cdr3_nt: TGTGCCAGCTTCACTAGTTGGGAGACCCAGTACTTC; clone_size: .; j_call: TRBJ2-5; d_call: .; v_call: TRBV2
cdr3_aa: CAISEMAGLDGDTQYF; cdr3_nt: TGTGCCATCAGTGAGATGGCGGGACTCGACGGGGATACGCAGTATTTT; clone_size: once; j_call: TRBJ2-3; d_call: .; v_call: TRBV10-3
cdr3_aa: CASSLGDEQFF; cdr3_nt: TGTGCCAGCAGCCTAGGGGATGAGCAGTTCTTC; clone_size: .; j_call: TRBJ2-1; d_call: .; v_call: TRBV7-9
cdr3_aa: CASSGTDNQPQHF; cdr3_nt: TGTGCCAGCAGCGGGACGGACAATCAGCCCCAGCATTTT; clone_size: .; j_call: TRBJ1-5; d_call: .; v_call: TRBV7-2
cdr3_aa: CASSQRWGTVYNEQFF; cdr3_nt: TGTGCCAGCAGCCAGCGGTGGGGGACTGTCTACAATGAGCAGTTCTTC; clone_size: .; j_call: TRBJ2-1; d_call: .; v_call: TRBV14
cdr3_aa: CASSASTGAASYGYTF; cdr3_nt: TGTGCCAGCAGCGCCTCCACAGGGGCCGCGAGCTATGGCTACACCTTC; clone_size: .; j_call: TRBJ1-2; d_call: TRBD1; v_call: TRBV9
cdr3_aa: CASSYSNEGLEQYF; cdr3_nt: TGTGCCAGCAGTTACTCGAACGAGGGGCTCGAGCAGTACTTC; clone_size: .; j_call: TRBJ2-7; d_call: .; v_call: TRBV6-6
cdr3_aa: CASTVGNTEAFF; cdr3_nt: TGTGCCAGTACGGTCGGGAACACTGAAGCTTTCTTT; clone_size: once; j_call: TRBJ1-1; d_call: .; v_call: TRBV19
cdr3_aa: CATSMGTSGRYSYEQYF; cdr3_nt: TGTGCCACCAGCATGGGGACTAGCGGGAGGTACAGCTACGAGCAGTACTTC; clone_size: once; j_call: TRBJ2-7; d_call: TRBD2; v_call: TRBV15
cdr3_aa: CASSFGDRGYEQYF; cdr3_nt: TGTGCCAGCAGCTTTGGGGACAGGGGTTACGAGCAGTACTTC; clone_size: .; j_call: TRBJ2-7; d_call: TRBD1; v_call: TRBV5-4
cdr3_aa: CASSKTPWGQETQYF; cdr3_nt: TGTGCCAGCAGCAAGACACCCTGGGGGCAAGAGACCCAGTACTTC; clone_size: .; j_call: TRBJ2-5; d_call: .; v_call: TRBV7-8
cdr3_aa: CASSLLAEAFF; cdr3_nt: TGTGCCAGCAGCTTGTTGGCTGAAGCTTTCTTT; clone_size: .; j_call: TRBJ1-1; d_call: .; v_call: TRBV5-4
cdr3_aa: CASSAGRGGMYEQYF; cdr3_nt: TGTGCCAGCAGTGCTGGCCGGGGGGGAATGTACGAGCAGTACTTC; clone_size: .; j_call: TRBJ2-7; d_call: TRBD2; v_call: TRBV6-1
cdr3_aa: CASSEQGVIAGELFF; cdr3_nt: TGTGCCAGCAGCGAACAGGGGGTAATCGCCGGGGAGCTGTTTTTT; clone_size: .; j_call: TRBJ2-2; d_call: TRBD1; v_call: TRBV13
cdr3_aa: CASSSYRGRGYEQYF; cdr3_nt: TGTGCCAGCAGCTCGTACAGGGGGCGCGGGTACGAGCAGTACTTC; clone_size: .; j_call: TRBJ2-7; d_call: TRBD1; v_call: TRBV11-2
cdr3_aa: CASSWGLAGEQYF; cdr3_nt: TGTGCCAGCAGCTGGGGGCTAGCGGGCGAGCAGTACTTC; clone_size: .; j_call: TRBJ2-7; d_call: TRBD2; v_call: TRBV5-6
cdr3_aa: CASREVNSPLHF; cdr3_nt: TGTGCCAGTAGGGAGGTCAATTCACCCCTCCACTTT; clone_size: .; j_call: TRBJ1-6; d_call: .; v_call: TRBV19
cdr3_aa: CASSFQGGDTEAFF; cdr3_nt: TGTGCCAGCAGCTTTCAGGGAGGGGACACTGAAGCTTTCTTT; clone_size: .; j_call: TRBJ1-1; d_call: .; v_call: TRBV7-9
cdr3_aa: CASNLRGGTVNTGELFF; cdr3_nt: TGTGCCAGCAACTTAAGGGGCGGGACAGTAAACACCGGGGAGCTGTTTTTT; clone_size: .; j_call: TRBJ2-2; d_call: .; v_call: TRBV21-1
cdr3_aa: CASSKRTGEYEQYF; cdr3_nt: TGTGCCAGCAGCAAGAGGACAGGCGAGTACGAGCAGTACTTC; clone_size: once; j_call: TRBJ2-7; d_call: .; v_call: TRBV21-1
cdr3_aa: CASSERLAGGWETQYF; cdr3_nt: TGTGCCAGCAGTGAAAGGCTAGCGGGGGGTTGGGAGACCCAGTACTTC; clone_size: many; j_call: TRBJ2-5; d_call: TRBD2; v_call: TRBV6-1
cdr3_aa: CSARGQVQETQYF; cdr3_nt: TGCAGCGCCCGCGGACAGGTCCAAGAGACCCAGTACTTC; clone_size: .; j_call: TRBJ2-5; d_call: TRBD1; v_call: TRBV29-1
cdr3_aa: CASSLGLFKYTEAFF; cdr3_nt: TGTGCCAGCAGCTTGGGGCTGTTTAAGTACACTGAAGCTTTCTTT; clone_size: .; j_call: TRBJ1-1; d_call: .; v_call: TRBV5-4
cdr3_aa: CASSRTIYNSPLHF; cdr3_nt: TGTGCCAGCAGTAGAACAATTTATAATTCACCCCTCCACTTT; clone_size: .; j_call: TRBJ1-6; d_call: .; v_call: TRBV6-5
cdr3_aa: CASSLSLAGQETQYF; cdr3_nt: TGTGCCAGCAGTTTATCGTTAGCGGGGCAGGAGACCCAGTACTTC; clone_size: .; j_call: TRBJ2-5; d_call: TRBD2; v_call: TRBV27
cdr3_aa: CASSLRQETQYF; cdr3_nt: TGTGCCAGCAGCTTAAGGCAAGAGACCCAGTACTTC; clone_size: .; j_call: TRBJ2-5; d_call: .; v_call: TRBV7-2
cdr3_aa: CASSLGRSSGANVLTF; cdr3_nt: TGTGCCAGCTCTCTGGGACGGAGCTCTGGGGCCAACGTCCTGACTTTC; clone_size: .; j_call: TRBJ2-6; d_call: .; v_call: TRBV18
cdr3_aa: CASTSQGRPGEKLFF; cdr3_nt: TGCGCCAGCACCTCCCAGGGTCGGCCTGGTGAAAAACTGTTTTTT; clone_size: .; j_call: TRBJ1-4; d_call: .; v_call: TRBV5-1
cdr3_aa: CASSRTGWTYNEQFF; cdr3_nt: TGTGCCAGCAGCCGGACAGGGTGGACCTACAATGAGCAGTTCTTC; clone_size: once; j_call: TRBJ2-1; d_call: TRBD1; v_call: TRBV25-1
cdr3_aa: CASSPVAGAQYF; cdr3_nt: TGTGCCAGCAGCCCCGTGGCGGGAGCGCAGTATTTT; clone_size: .; j_call: TRBJ2-3; d_call: TRBD2; v_call: TRBV6-1
cdr3_aa: CASSPRENSPLHF; cdr3_nt: TGTGCCAGCAGCCCTCGGGAAAATTCACCCCTCCACTTT; clone_size: .; j_call: TRBJ1-6; d_call: .; v_call: TRBV11-2
cdr3_aa: CASSPDRDSYEQYF; cdr3_nt: TGTGCCAGCTCACCGGACAGGGACTCCTACGAGCAGTACTTC; clone_size: .; j_call: TRBJ2-7; d_call: TRBD1; v_call: TRBV18
cdr3_aa: CASSLVFTTDTQYF; cdr3_nt: TGTGCCAGCAGCTTAGTGTTCACCACAGATACGCAGTATTTT; clone_size: .; j_call: TRBJ2-3; d_call: .; v_call: TRBV11-2
cdr3_aa: CASLRPGLNTEAFF; cdr3_nt: TGTGCCAGCCTCCGCCCGGGGCTGAACACTGAAGCTTTCTTT; clone_size: .; j_call: TRBJ1-1; d_call: .; v_call: TRBV28
cdr3_aa: CASSGRLAGTYEQYF; cdr3_nt: TGCGCCAGCAGCGGACGACTAGCGGGGACTTACGAGCAGTACTTC; clone_size: few; j_call: TRBJ2-7; d_call: TRBD2; v_call: TRBV5-1
cdr3_aa: CASSPLGTLPGELFF; cdr3_nt: TGTGCCAGCAGTCCCCTCGGGACACTTCCCGGGGAGCTGTTTTTT; clone_size: .; j_call: TRBJ2-2; d_call: .; v_call: TRBV28
cdr3_aa: CATSSGGLNTGELFF; cdr3_nt: TGCGCCACTTCGAGCGGGGGCCTGAACACCGGGGAGCTGTTTTTT; clone_size: .; j_call: TRBJ2-2; d_call: TRBD2; v_call: TRBV5-1
cdr3_aa: CASSPSGGRAEAFF; cdr3_nt: TGTGCCAGCAGCCCTTCGGGGGGACGGGCTGAAGCTTTCTTT; clone_size: .; j_call: TRBJ1-1; d_call: .; v_call: TRBV11-2
cdr3_aa: CAWSRTLGPQHF; cdr3_nt: TGTGCCTGGAGTCGGACCCTTGGGCCCCAGCATTTT; clone_size: .; j_call: TRBJ1-5; d_call: .; v_call: TRBV30
cdr3_aa: CASSKRIRDRAEKLFF; cdr3_nt: TGTGCCAGCAGCAAACGGATCCGGGACAGAGCCGAAAAACTGTTTTTT; clone_size: .; j_call: TRBJ1-4; d_call: .; v_call: TRBV21-1
cdr3_aa: CASSWDIKGGYTF; cdr3_nt: TGTGCCAGCAGCTGGGACATCAAGGGAGGCTACACCTTC; clone_size: once; j_call: TRBJ1-2; d_call: .; v_call: TRBV14
cdr3_aa: CASSDREGQAFF; cdr3_nt: TGTGCCAGCAGCGACCGGGAGGGGCAAGCTTTCTTT; clone_size: .; j_call: TRBJ1-1; d_call: .; v_call: TRBV6-5
cdr3_aa: CSVEEGQANTEAFF; cdr3_nt: TGCAGCGTTGAAGAGGGACAGGCGAACACTGAAGCTTTCTTT; clone_size: .; j_call: TRBJ1-1; d_call: TRBD1; v_call: TRBV29-1